Shown below are 6 T cell receptor beta chains from a single sample sequenced in a study of shared clonotypes between healthy human individuals. TCRdb's table, derived via immunoSEQ multiplex PCR, lists solely in-frame clones and lacks some. The sample shows millions of clones, roughly 93% of them seen only once. Material: naive CD4+ T cells from PBMCs. Stated subset: CD45RA+ positively selected. These receptors were taken from a man between 18 and 29 years old in good health. Some clones in this sample may be carry-over from other donors' samples.

This chain links TRBV29-1 with TRBJ2-7, with 9 bases aligning to TRBD2. The germline CDR1 and CDR2 sequences are SQVTM and ANQGSEA. The CDR3 consists of 13 residues. Losses at the gene ends were 3 bases for V and 7 bases for J; bases not matched to a gene: 7. CDR3 DNA: TGCAGCGTTGAGCGCGGGAGGGCCGAGGAGCAGTACTTC. This encodes CSVERGRAEEQYF.

This chain joins TRBV5-1 and TRBJ1-1, with TRBD1 matching over 7 bases. This CDR3 is 14 amino acids long. Germline V lookup: CDR1 SGHRS, CDR2 YFSETQ. The J segment lost 5 bases and the V segment lost 4 bases, leaving 8 bases of the junction unmatched. CDR3 loop: CASSPLQGETEAFF. The CDR3 bases are TGCGCCAGCAGCCCCCTGCAGGGGGAGACTGAAGCTTTCTTT.

The V call is TRBV5-8, the J call TRBJ1-1; the match to TRBD1 covers 7 bases. This CDR3 is built from 12 residues. Germline values: CDR1 SGHTS, CDR2 YDEGEE. V trimming: 4 bases; J trimming: 10 bases; junction bases outside the gene matches: 7. CDR3 amino acids: CASSGGGGGAFF. For the CDR3, the DNA is TGTGCCAGCAGCGGAGGGGGCGGGGGAGCTTTCTTT.

This sequence joins TRBV5-1 and TRBJ2-4; 7 positions match TRBD1. V trimming: 4 bases; J trimming: 3 bases; junction bases outside the gene matches: 7. The CDR3 loop spans 15 amino acids. CDR1 is SGHRS, CDR2 YFSETQ, per germline. The CDR3 protein is CASSPFDRDKNIQYF. The CDR3 DNA reads TGCGCCAGCAGCCCATTCGACAGGGACAAAAACATTCAGTACTTC.

The chain couples TRBV28 to TRBJ2-3, with 7 bases identical to TRBD1. Germline CDR1 is MDHEN and CDR2 is SYDVKM. Trimming removed 5 bases from V and 2 bases from J; junction bases left unmatched: 10. The CDR3 covers 16 residues. This chain's CDR3 is CASSPQETGYTDTQYF. CDR3 DNA sequence: TGTGCCAGCAGTCCTCAAGAGACAGGGTACACAGATACGCAGTATTTT.

The J gene is TRBJ2-3, the V gene TRBV9, with 9 bases lining up with TRBD2. J lost 1 base, V lost 0 bases, and 12 bases had no gene match. Germline values: CDR1 SGDLS, CDR2 YYNGEE. The CDR3 has 19 residues. CDR3: CASSVVGAGGPSGTDTQYF. The CDR3 nucleotides read TGTGCCAGCAGCGTAGTGGGTGCGGGAGGGCCCTCCGGCACAGATACGCAGTATTTT.